Presented here are 7 T cell receptor beta chains from one specimen sequenced in a study of early T cells in non-severe SARS-CoV-2 infection. Using its own MiXCR run on the 5' RACE reads, TCRdb lists one record per CDR3 protein. The sample holds fewer than 100,000 distinct CDR3 sequences, over 5% seen once. Sequencing input: whole blood. The source is an adult who was a healthcare worker with PCR-confirmed SARS-CoV-2 infection or an uninfected control (not recorded which).

This clonotype was counted many times. The chain is built from TRBV29-1 and TRBJ1-2; D ambiguous. The CDR3 totals 13 residues. The germline V gene has CDR1 SQVTM and CDR2 ANQGSEA. V was cut by 4 bases and J by 4 bases, with 13 bases left in between. The CDR3 nucleotides read TGCAGCGTTGGGAAGGGAAGCGGCTATGGCTACACCTTC. Translating gives CSVGKGSGYGYTF.

There are many counts of this clonotype. The rearrangement links TRBV20-1 to TRBJ2-7; possible D gene TRBD1, 6 bases. The CDR3 is made up of 13 amino acids. V was cut by 2 bases and J by 3 bases, with 11 bases left in between. Germline CDR1 reads DFQATT; CDR2 reads SNEGSKA (reference sequence). The CDR3 loop reads CSARTGQIYEQYF. The DNA for the CDR3 is TGCAGTGCTAGAACGGGACAAATCTACGAGCAGTACTTC.

This clonotype has ten or more counts. The CDR3 loop reads CASSLVNSPLHF. The CDR3 region has the DNA TGTGCCAGCAGCTTAGTGAATTCACCCCTCCACTTT. V and J are TRBV7-6 and TRBJ1-6; no clear D gene. The CDR3 extends over 12 amino acids. CDR1 and CDR2 from the germline V gene are SGHVS and FNYEAQ. V was shortened by 1 base and J by 7 bases, with 2 bases between the two germline ends.

At least ten counts were recorded for this clonotype. The J gene is TRBJ2-5, the V gene TRBV29-1; perhaps TRBD1 as D (7 bases). V lost 3 bases to trimming and J lost 5 bases, with 10 bases between them. CDR3 length: 12 amino acids. Germline V gene lookup returns CDR1 SQVTM and CDR2 ANQGSEA. CDR3 protein: CSVDRGRETQYF. The CDR3 DNA sequence: TGCAGCGTTGACAGGGGGAGGGAGACCCAGTACTTC.

This clonotype has only a few counts. The chain carries TRBV29-1 and TRBJ2-2; no firm D call. With 6 bases removed from V and 5 bases from J, the gap between germline ends came to 13 bases. This CDR3 is 13 amino acids long. Germline V gene data show CDR1 as SQVTM and CDR2 as ANQGSEA. CDR3 DNA: TGCAGCGTGGCTCTCTCTGGTACCGGGGAGCTGTTTTTT. This sequence encodes CSVALSGTGELFF.

The sample holds many counts of this clonotype. The DNA of the CDR3 is TGTGCCAGCAGCCCGGCGGACACGCCGAGTTACTACAATGAGCAGTTCTTC. It yields the protein CASSPADTPSYYNEQFF. The V and J genes are TRBV2 and TRBJ2-1, with D possibly TRBD1 on 5 matching bases. The length of the CDR3 is 17 residues. Trimming removed 6 bases from V and 3 bases from J, with 21 bases in between. Germline loops: CDR1 SNHLY, CDR2 FYNNEI.

This clonotype has more than one count but fewer than ten. V and J are TRBV12-3 or TRBV12-4 and TRBJ1-1; D is ambiguous. V gave up 6 bases and J gave up 1 base, with 9 bases separating them. CDR3 length: 13 amino acids. The CDR3 coding sequence is TGTGCCAGCAGATTCATGGGGAACACTGAAGCTTTCTTT. Encoded protein: CASRFMGNTEAFF.